Included here is one T cell receptor beta chain sequence, with context. These data are taken from a study of T cell changes during pregnancy in multiple sclerosis. The germline V gene encodes CDR1 MNHNY and CDR2 SVGAGI (reference sequence). With 7 bases removed from V and 6 bases from J, the gap between germline ends came to 16 bases. The CDR3 spans 14 residues. The repertoire was sequenced with immunoSEQ multiplex PCR; TCRdb's copy has only in-frame clones and lacks some. The data show 23,000 or so clones, roughly nine tenths seen once. The sequencing used CD8+ T cells from peripheral blood mononuclear cells, collected in the first trimester of pregnancy. J is TRBJ2-1 and V is TRBV6-6; tentative D call: TRBD2 (5 bases). This clonotype originated in a female donor in good health, enrolled as a control in a pregnancy study. This CDR3 reads CASKEGLEINEQFF. The CDR3 region has the DNA TGTGCCAGCAAAGAGGGTCTTGAGATCAATGAGCAGTTCTTC.